A single T cell receptor beta chain is shown here with its context. The data were obtained in a study of blood T cell repertoires in COVID-19. Categorization into cohorts depended on clinical history that participants reported. The CDR3 runs to 18 residues. Trimming cost V 1 base and J 4 bases, with 18 bases left between them. CDR1 SGHRS and CDR2 YFSETQ come from the germline V gene. Profiled with immunoSEQ multiplex PCR; TCRdb holds only in-frame clones, not every one. The sample lists approximately 340,000 clones, 80% to 95% occurring once. The sequenced material came from PBMCs or T cells enriched from blood (not recorded which). This clonotype was obtained from a middle-aged woman who had been exposed to COVID-19. The chain joins TRBV5-1 to TRBJ2-6; D unresolved. For the CDR3, the DNA is TGCGCCAGCAGCTTGAAGGTTCCCTCCCCCGGGGGGGCCAACGTCCTGACTTTC. Encoded protein: CASSLKVPSPGGANVLTF. Complete variable domain (other parts from reference TRBV5-1 and TRBJ2-6): KAGVTQTPRYLIKTRGQQVTLSCSPISGHRSVSWYQQTPGQGLQFLFEYFSETQRNKGNFPGRFSGRQFSNSRSEMNVSTLELGDSALYLCASSLKVPSPGGANVLTFGAGSRLTVL.